This TCR beta chain originates from a study of blood T cell repertoires in COVID-19. At the level of the study: Acute and convalescent COVID-19 specimens originated in the United States, Italy and Spain.

In the original analysis: Scientists estimated how many nucleated cells there were by amplifying reference gene primers. TCRdb's copy holds only in-frame clones and misses some; the assay was immunoSEQ multiplex PCR. V, J and clone size reflect that table, while D and trimming were determined from the DNA. The sample carries around 170,000 clones, about 74% recorded once. The material sequenced was peripheral blood. This TCR was recovered from an elderly woman with acute or convalescent COVID-19.

DNA of the CDR3: TGTGCCAGTAGTACTTCCCCCTTCCAGTCCGGGGAGCTGTTTTTT. Translating gives CASSTSPFQSGELFF. The chain couples TRBV19 to TRBJ2-2, with no clear D. V shed 4 bases and J shed 6 bases, with 15 bases lying between them. The germline CDR1 and CDR2 sequences are LNHDA and SQIVND (reference sequence). This CDR3 contains 15 residues.